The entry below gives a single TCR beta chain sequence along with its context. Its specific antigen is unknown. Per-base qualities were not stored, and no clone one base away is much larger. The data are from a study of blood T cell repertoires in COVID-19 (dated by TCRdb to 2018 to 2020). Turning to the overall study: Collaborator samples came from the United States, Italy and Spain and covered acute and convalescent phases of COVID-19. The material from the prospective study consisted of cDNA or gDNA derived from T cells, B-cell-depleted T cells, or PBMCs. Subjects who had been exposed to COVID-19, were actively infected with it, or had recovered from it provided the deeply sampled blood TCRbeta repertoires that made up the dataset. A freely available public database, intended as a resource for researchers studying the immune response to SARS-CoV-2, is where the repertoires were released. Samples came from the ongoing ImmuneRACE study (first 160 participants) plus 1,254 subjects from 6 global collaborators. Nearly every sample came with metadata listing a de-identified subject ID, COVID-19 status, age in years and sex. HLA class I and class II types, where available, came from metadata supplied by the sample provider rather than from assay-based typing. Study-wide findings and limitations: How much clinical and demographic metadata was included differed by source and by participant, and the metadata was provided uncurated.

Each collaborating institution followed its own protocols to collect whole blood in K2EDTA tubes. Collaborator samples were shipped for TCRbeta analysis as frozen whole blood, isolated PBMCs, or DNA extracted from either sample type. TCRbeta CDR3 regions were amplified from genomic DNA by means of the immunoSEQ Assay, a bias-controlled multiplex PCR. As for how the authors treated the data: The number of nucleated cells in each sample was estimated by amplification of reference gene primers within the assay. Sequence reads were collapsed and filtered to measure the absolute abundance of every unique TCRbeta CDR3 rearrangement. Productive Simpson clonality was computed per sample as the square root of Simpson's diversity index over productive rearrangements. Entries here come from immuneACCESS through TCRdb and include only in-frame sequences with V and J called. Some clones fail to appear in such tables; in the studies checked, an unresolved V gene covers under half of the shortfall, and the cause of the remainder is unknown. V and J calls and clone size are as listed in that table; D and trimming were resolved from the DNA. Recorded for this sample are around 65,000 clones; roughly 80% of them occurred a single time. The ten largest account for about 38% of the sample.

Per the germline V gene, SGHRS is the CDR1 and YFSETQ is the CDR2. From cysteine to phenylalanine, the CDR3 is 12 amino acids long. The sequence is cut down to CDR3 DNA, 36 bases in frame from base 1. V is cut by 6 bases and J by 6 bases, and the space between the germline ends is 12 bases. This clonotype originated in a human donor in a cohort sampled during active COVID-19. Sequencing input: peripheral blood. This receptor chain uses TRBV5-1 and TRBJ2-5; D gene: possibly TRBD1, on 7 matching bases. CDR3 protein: CASIGGGKTQYF. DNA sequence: TGCGCCAGCATAGGAGGGGGCAAGACCCAGTACTTC.